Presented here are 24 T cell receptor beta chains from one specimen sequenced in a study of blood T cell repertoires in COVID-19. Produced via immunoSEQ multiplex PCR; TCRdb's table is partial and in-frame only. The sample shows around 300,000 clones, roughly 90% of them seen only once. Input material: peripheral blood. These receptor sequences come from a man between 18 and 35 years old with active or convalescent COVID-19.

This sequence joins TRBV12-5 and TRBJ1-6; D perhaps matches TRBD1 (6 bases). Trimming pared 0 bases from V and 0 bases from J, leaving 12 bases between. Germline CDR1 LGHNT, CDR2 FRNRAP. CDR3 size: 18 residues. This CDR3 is CASGLVAQGSSYNSPLHF. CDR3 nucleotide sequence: TGTGCTAGTGGTTTGGTTGCTCAGGGGAGCTCCTATAATTCACCCCTCCACTTT.

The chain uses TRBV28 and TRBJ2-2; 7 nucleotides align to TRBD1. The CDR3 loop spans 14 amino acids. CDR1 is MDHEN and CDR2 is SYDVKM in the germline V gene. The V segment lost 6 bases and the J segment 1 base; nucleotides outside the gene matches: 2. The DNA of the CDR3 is TGTGCCAGCAGAAGACAGGGGAACACCGGGGAGCTGTTTTTT. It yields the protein CASRRQGNTGELFF.

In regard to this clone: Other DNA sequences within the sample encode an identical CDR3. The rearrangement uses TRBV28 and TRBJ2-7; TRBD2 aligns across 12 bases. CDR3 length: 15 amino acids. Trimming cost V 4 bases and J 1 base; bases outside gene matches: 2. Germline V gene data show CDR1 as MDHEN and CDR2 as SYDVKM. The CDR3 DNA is TGTGCCAGCAGTTCAACTAGCGGGAGGTCCTACGAGCAGTACTTC. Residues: CASSSTSGRSYEQYF.

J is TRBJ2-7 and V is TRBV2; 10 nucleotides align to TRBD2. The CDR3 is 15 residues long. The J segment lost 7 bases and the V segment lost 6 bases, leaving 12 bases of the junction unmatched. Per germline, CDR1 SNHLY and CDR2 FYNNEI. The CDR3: CASRLALAGVSEQYF. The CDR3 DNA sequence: TGTGCCAGCAGACTAGCCCTAGCGGGAGTAAGTGAGCAGTACTTC.

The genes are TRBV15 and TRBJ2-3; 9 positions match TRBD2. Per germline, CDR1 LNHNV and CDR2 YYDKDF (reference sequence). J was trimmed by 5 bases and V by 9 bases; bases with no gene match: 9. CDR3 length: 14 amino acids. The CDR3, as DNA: TGTGCCACAACCTTAGCGGGAGTCGGAGATACGCAGTATTTT. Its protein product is CATTLAGVGDTQYF.

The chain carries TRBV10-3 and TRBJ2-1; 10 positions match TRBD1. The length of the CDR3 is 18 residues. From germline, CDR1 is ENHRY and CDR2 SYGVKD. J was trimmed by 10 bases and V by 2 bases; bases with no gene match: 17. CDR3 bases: TGTGCCATCAGTGAGGGTGAGGGGGGGACAGGGGATGGAAGGGAGCAGTTCTTC. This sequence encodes CAISEGEGGTGDGREQFF.

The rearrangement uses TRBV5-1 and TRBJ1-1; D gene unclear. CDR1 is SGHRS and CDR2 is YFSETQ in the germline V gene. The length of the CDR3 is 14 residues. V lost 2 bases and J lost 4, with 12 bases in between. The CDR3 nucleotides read TGCGCCAGCAGCTTCGCCGGCCGGGGCACTGAAGCTTTCTTT. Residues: CASSFAGRGTEAFF. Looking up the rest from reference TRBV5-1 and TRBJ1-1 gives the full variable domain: KAGVTQTPRYLIKTRGQQVTLSCSPISGHRSVSWYQQTPGQGLQFLFEYFSETQRNKGNFPGRFSGRQFSNSRSEMNVSTLELGDSALYLCASSFAGRGTEAFFGQGTRLTVV.

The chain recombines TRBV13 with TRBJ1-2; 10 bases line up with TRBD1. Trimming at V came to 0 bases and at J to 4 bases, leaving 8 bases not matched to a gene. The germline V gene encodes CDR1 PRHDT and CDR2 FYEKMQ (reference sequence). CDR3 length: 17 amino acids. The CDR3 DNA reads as TGTGCCAGCAGCTTAGGGACAGGGGGCGGGTCTGGCTATGGCTACACCTTC. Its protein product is CASSLGTGGGSGYGYTF. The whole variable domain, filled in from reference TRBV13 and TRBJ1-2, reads AAGVIQSPRHLIKEKRETATLKCYPIPRHDTVYWYQQGPGQDPQFLISFYEKMQSDKGSIPDRFSAQQFSDYHSELNMSSLELGDSALYFCASSLGTGGGSGYGYTFGSGTRLTVV.

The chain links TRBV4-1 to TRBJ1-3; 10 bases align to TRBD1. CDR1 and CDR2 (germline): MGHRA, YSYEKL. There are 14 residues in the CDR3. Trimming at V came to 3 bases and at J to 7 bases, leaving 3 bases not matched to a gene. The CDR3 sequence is CASSHSGQGNTIYF. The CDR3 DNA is TGCGCCAGCAGCCACTCGGGACAGGGGAACACCATATATTTT.

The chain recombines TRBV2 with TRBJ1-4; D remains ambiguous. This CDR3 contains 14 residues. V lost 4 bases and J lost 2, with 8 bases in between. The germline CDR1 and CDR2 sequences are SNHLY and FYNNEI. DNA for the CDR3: TGTGCCAGCAGTGGTACGGTTACTAATGAAAAACTGTTTTTT. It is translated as CASSGTVTNEKLFF. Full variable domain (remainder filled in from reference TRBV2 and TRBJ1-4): EPEVTQTPSHQVTQMGQEVILRCVPISNHLYFYWYRQILGQKVEFLVSFYNNEISEKSEIFDDQFSVERPDGSNFTLKIRSTKLEDSAMYFCASSGTVTNEKLFFGSGTQLSVL.

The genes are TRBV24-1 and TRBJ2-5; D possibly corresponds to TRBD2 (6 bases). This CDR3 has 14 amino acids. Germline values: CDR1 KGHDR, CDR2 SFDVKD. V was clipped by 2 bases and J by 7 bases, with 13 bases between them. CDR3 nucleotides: TGTGCCACCAGTGATTCCACGGGAGAAGGGACCCAGTACTTC. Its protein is CATSDSTGEGTQYF.

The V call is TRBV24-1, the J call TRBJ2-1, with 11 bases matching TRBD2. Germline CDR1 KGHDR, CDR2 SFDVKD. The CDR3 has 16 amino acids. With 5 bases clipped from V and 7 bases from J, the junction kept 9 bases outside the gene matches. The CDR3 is CATSGGIAGGPNEQFF. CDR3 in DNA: TGTGCCACCAGTGGGGGAATAGCGGGAGGGCCGAATGAGCAGTTCTTC.

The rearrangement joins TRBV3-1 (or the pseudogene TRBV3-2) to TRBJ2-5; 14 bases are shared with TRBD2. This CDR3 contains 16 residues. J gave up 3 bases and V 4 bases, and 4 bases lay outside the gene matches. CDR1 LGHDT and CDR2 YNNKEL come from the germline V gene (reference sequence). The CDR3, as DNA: TGTGCCAGCAGCCGGATGGGACTAGCGGGGGAAGAGACCCAGTACTTC. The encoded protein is CASSRMGLAGEETQYF.

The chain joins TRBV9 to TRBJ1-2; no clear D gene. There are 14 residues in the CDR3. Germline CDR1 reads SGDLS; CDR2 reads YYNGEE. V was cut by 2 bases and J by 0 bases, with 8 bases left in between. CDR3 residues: CASSVTWSNYGYTF. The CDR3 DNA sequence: TGTGCCAGCAGCGTGACATGGTCTAACTATGGCTACACCTTC.

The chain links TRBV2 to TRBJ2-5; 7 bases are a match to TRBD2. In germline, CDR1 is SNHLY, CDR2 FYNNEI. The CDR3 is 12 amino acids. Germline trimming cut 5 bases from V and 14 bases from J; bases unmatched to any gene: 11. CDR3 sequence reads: CASSLLAQDSYF. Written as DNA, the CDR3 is TGTGCCAGCAGTCTACTAGCGCAAGATAGTTACTTC.

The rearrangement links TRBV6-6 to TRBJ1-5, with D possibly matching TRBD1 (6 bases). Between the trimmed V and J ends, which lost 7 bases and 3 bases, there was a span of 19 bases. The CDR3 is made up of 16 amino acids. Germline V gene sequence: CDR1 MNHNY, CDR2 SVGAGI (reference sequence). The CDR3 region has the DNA TGTGCCAGCATCCCTCGAGGGGGAAAAGACAATCAGCCCCAGCATTTT. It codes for CASIPRGGKDNQPQHF.

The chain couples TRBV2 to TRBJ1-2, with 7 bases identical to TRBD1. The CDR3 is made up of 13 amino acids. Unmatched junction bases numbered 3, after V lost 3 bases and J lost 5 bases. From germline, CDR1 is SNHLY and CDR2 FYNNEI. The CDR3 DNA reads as TGTGCCAGCAGTGACAGCAGGGGGTATGGCTACACCTTC. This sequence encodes CASSDSRGYGYTF.

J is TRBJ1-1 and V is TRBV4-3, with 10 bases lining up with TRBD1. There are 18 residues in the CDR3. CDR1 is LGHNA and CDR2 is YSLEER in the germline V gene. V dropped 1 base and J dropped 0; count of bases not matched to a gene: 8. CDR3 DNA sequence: TGCGCCAGCAGCCAAGGAGTTCGACAGGGGGCCATGAACACTGAAGCTTTCTTT. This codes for CASSQGVRQGAMNTEAFF.

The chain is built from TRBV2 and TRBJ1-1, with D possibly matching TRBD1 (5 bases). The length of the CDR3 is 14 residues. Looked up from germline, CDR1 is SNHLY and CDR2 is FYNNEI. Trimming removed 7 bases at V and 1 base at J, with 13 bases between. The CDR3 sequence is CASMLQGGNTEAFF. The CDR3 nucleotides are TGTGCCAGCATGCTGCAGGGTGGGAACACTGAAGCTTTCTTT.

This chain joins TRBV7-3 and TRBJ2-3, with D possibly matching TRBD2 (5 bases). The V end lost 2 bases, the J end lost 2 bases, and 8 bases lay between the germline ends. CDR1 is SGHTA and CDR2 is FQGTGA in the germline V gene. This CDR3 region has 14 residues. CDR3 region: CASSLASFTDTQYF. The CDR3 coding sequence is TGTGCCAGCAGCTTAGCTAGCTTCACAGATACGCAGTATTTT.

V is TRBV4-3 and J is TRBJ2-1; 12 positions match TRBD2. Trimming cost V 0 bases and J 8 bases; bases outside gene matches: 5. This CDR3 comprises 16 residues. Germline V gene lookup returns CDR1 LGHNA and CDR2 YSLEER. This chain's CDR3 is CASSQDPSGGAHEQFF. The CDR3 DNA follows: TGCGCCAGCAGCCAAGATCCTAGCGGGGGGGCACATGAGCAGTTCTTC.

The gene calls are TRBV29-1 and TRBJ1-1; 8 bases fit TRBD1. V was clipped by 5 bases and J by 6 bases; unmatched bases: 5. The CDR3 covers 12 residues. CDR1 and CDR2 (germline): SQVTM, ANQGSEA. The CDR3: CSVPDRGAEAFF. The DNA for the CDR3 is TGCAGCGTTCCCGACAGGGGCGCTGAAGCTTTCTTT.

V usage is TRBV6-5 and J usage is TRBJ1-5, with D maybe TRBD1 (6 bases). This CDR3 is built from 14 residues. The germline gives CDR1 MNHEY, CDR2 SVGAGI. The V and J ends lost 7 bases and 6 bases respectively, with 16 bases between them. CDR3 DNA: TGTGCCAGCATGATACAGGGATTTGCTCAGCCCCAGCATTTT. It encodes CASMIQGFAQPQHF.

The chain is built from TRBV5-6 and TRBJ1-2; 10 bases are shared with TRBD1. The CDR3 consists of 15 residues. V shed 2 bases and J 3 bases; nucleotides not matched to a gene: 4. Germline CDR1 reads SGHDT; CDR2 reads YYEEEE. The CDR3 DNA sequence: TGTGCCAGCAGCTTTGTGGGACAGGGGTACTATGGCTACACCTTC. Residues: CASSFVGQGYYGYTF.